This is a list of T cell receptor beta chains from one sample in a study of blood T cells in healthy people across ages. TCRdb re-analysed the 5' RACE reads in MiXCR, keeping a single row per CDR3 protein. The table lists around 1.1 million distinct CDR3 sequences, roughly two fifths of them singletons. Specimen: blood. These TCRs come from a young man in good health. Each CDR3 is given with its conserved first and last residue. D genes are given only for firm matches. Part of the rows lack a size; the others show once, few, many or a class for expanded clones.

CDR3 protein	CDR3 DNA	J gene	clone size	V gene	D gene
CASSHTLPGRTYTDTQYF	TGTGCCAGCAGCCACACCCTTCCGGGGCGGACGTATACAGATACGCAGTATTTT	TRBJ2-3	.	TRBV14	.
CASSQAKNTEAFF	TGCGCCAGCAGCCAAGCGAAGAACACTGAAGCTTTCTTT	TRBJ1-1	few	TRBV4-1	.
CASSPPRVSYNEQFF	TGCGCCAGCAGCCCACCTAGAGTATCCTACAATGAGCAGTTCTTC	TRBJ2-1	.	TRBV5-1	.
CASSQELVGGATTDTQYF	TGTGCCAGCAGCCAAGAGCTTGTTGGGGGGGCTACGACAGATACGCAGTATTTT	TRBJ2-3	.	TRBV4-2	.
CASSSRAGDSAKNIQYF	TGTGCCAGCAGCTCCCGGGCAGGGGATTCTGCCAAAAACATTCAGTACTTC	TRBJ2-4	.	TRBV7-9	.
CASSRSIENEQFF	TGTGCCAGCAGTCGATCGATCGAGAATGAGCAGTTCTTC	TRBJ2-1	.	TRBV7-2	.
CSASQGGIYGYTF	TGCAGTGCTAGCCAGGGGGGAATTTATGGCTACACCTTC	TRBJ1-2	.	TRBV20-1	TRBD1
CSARDRVDGCRSRGNEKLFF	TGCAGTGCTAGAGATCGTGTAGACGGATGCCGTTCTCGGGGTAATGAAAAACTGTTTTTT	TRBJ1-4	.	TRBV20-1	.
CASSERSSPEAFF	TGTGCCAGCAGTGAGAGATCTTCCCCTGAAGCTTTCTTT	TRBJ1-1	few	TRBV6-1	.
CASSERGGSNEQFF	TGTGCCAGCAGTGAACGGGGGGGGAGTAATGAGCAGTTCTTC	TRBJ2-1	.	TRBV25-1	TRBD2
CASSLDPSGFNEQFF	TGTGCCAGCAGCTTAGATCCCTCAGGTTTCAATGAGCAGTTCTTC	TRBJ2-1	.	TRBV7-2	.
CASSQVSGGYTF	TGCGCCAGCAGCCAAGTATCTGGAGGCTACACCTTC	TRBJ1-2	few	TRBV4-1	.
CASSQDDRTPEEQYF	TGTGCCAGCAGCCAAGATGACAGGACACCCGAGGAGCAGTACTTC	TRBJ2-5	few	TRBV4-2	.
CASSRFRDRHNYGYTF	TGTGCCAGCAGCCGATTCCGGGACAGGCATAACTATGGCTACACCTTC	TRBJ1-2	.	TRBV7-8	TRBD1
CASRGQVAVSYGYTF	TGTGCCAGCAGGGGACAGGTAGCAGTTAGTTATGGCTACACCTTC	TRBJ1-2	.	TRBV2	TRBD1
CASSRPWDSPPYNEQFF	TGTGCCAGCAGCCGCCCCTGGGACAGTCCTCCCTACAATGAGCAGTTCTTC	TRBJ2-1	few	TRBV7-9	TRBD1
CASSPTAVRAYTF	TGTGCCAGCAGCCCCACCGCGGTTCGCGCCTACACCTTC	TRBJ1-2	.	TRBV12-3/TRBV12-4	.
CASSPDSGNERYF	TGTGCCAGCAGTCCCGACAGTGGGAACGAGCGGTACTTC	TRBJ2-5	.	TRBV12-3/TRBV12-4	.
CASSGTGELFF	TGTGCCAGCAGTGGAACCGGGGAGCTGTTTTTT	TRBJ2-2	many	TRBV27	.
CASRRESNYGYTF	TGTGCCAGCCGAAGGGAATCCAACTATGGCTACACCTTC	TRBJ1-2	.	TRBV2	.
CASSLSSGTTDTQYF	TGCGCCAGCAGCTTGTCTAGCGGGACCACAGATACGCAGTATTTT	TRBJ2-3	few	TRBV5-1	TRBD2
CASSQDLVSGLGAYEQYF	TGCGCCAGCAGCCAAGACCTAGTTTCGGGACTAGGGGCCTACGAGCAGTACTTC	TRBJ2-7	many	TRBV4-3	TRBD2
CASSLGSGNTIYF	TGTGCCAGCAGTTTAGGCTCTGGAAACACCATATATTTT	TRBJ1-3	.	TRBV12-3/TRBV12-4	.
CASSWDRRSGSPLHF	TGTGCCAGCAGTTGGGACAGGCGATCGGGTTCACCCCTCCACTTT	TRBJ1-6	few	TRBV6-5	TRBD1
CASRPFPGHPINIQYF	TGTGCCAGCAGGCCATTCCCGGGACATCCCATAAACATTCAGTACTTC	TRBJ2-4	many	TRBV12-3/TRBV12-4	.
CASSQGFGGYTF	TGTGCCAGCAGCCAGGGGTTCGGGGGCTACACCTTC	TRBJ1-2	few	TRBV14	.
CSVPRQGGTEAFF	TGCAGCGTCCCTAGACAGGGGGGGACTGAAGCTTTCTTT	TRBJ1-1	.	TRBV29-1	TRBD1
CASTLGDRGSNYGYTF	TGTGCCAGCACCCTTGGGGACAGGGGTTCAAACTATGGCTACACCTTC	TRBJ1-2	.	TRBV7-2	TRBD1
CASSVQAYEQYF	TGTGCCAGCAGTGTTCAAGCCTACGAGCAGTACTTC	TRBJ2-7	few	TRBV2	.
CASEKETQYF	TGTGCCAGCGAGAAGGAGACCCAGTACTTC	TRBJ2-5	.	TRBV28	.
CASSHRTSGTSTDTQYF	TGTGCCAGCAGCCATCGGACTAGTGGAACTAGCACAGATACGCAGTATTTT	TRBJ2-3	.	TRBV13	TRBD2
CASSLVGGDSSYNEQYF	TGTGCCAGCAGCTTAGTCGGGGGGGATAGCTCCTACAATGAGCAGTACTTC	TRBJ2-7	.	TRBV11-2	TRBD2
CASSQDGTRDNEQFF	TGTGCCAGCAGCCAAGATGGGACTAGAGACAATGAGCAGTTCTTC	TRBJ2-1	.	TRBV4-2	TRBD2
CSASGLAVAYEQYF	TGCAGTGCTAGCGGACTTGCAGTCGCCTACGAGCAGTACTTC	TRBJ2-7	.	TRBV20-1	.
CASSSKLFVRVAYNEQFF	TGTGCCAGCAGCTCAAAGCTTTTTGTCAGGGTGGCCTACAATGAGCAGTTCTTC	TRBJ2-1	.	TRBV7-2	.
CASSLATGTDFNYGYTF	TGTGCCAGCAGCTTAGCGACAGGGACCGACTTTAACTATGGCTACACCTTC	TRBJ1-2	.	TRBV7-2	TRBD1
CASSVDRRLNGYTF	TGTGCCAGCAGTGTGGACAGGCGGTTAAATGGCTACACCTTC	TRBJ1-2	.	TRBV12-3/TRBV12-4	TRBD1
CASSLTTDTEAFF	TGTGCCAGCAGCTTAACAACCGACACTGAAGCTTTCTTT	TRBJ1-1	few	TRBV7-2	.
CASRLYGGGDWEAFF	TGTGCCAGCAGACTGTACGGAGGGGGCGATTGGGAAGCTTTCTTT	TRBJ1-1	.	TRBV6-2/TRBV6-3	TRBD1
CASSLALQTDSPLHF	TGCGCCAGCAGCTTGGCCCTCCAGACGGATTCACCCCTCCACTTT	TRBJ1-6	.	TRBV5-1	.
CASSYSGREAFF	TGTGCCAGCAGTTACTCGGGCAGGGAAGCTTTCTTT	TRBJ1-1	many	TRBV6-5	.
CASVQGFYTF	TGTGCCAGCGTACAGGGTTTTTACACCTTC	TRBJ1-2	few	TRBV12-3/TRBV12-4	.
CASSRRTGGNTEAFF	TGTGCCAGCAGCCGAAGGACAGGGGGGAACACTGAAGCTTTCTTT	TRBJ1-1	.	TRBV5-4	TRBD1
CASSSGQGGGNIQYF	TGTGCCAGCAGTTCCGGGCAGGGGGGTGGAAACATTCAGTACTTC	TRBJ2-4	few	TRBV9	.
CAWSSQGDTQYF	TGTGCCTGGAGTTCACAGGGAGATACGCAGTATTTT	TRBJ2-3	.	TRBV30	.
CASSGTANSYEQYF	TGTGCCAGCTCTGGGACAGCGAACTCCTACGAGCAGTACTTC	TRBJ2-7	.	TRBV7-9	TRBD1
CASSLLQNEKLFF	TGTGCCAGCAGTTTATTGCAGAATGAAAAACTGTTTTTT	TRBJ1-4	few	TRBV12-3/TRBV12-4	.
CASSQTVTDTQYF	TGCGCCAGCAGCCAAACCGTCACAGATACGCAGTATTTT	TRBJ2-3	.	TRBV4-3	.
CSAKWGGQGTDTQYF	TGCAGTGCTAAGTGGGGGGGACAGGGTACAGATACGCAGTATTTT	TRBJ2-3	.	TRBV20-1	TRBD1
CASSQAVAAYGYTF	TGCGCCAGCAGCCAAGCGGTGGCCGCCTATGGCTACACCTTC	TRBJ1-2	.	TRBV4-1	.
CASSETPGPINSPLHF	TGTGCCAGCAGTGAAACCCCAGGTCCGATAAATTCACCCCTCCACTTT	TRBJ1-6	.	TRBV6-4	.
CASSNTSGGANWHEQFF	TGTGCCAGCAGCAACACTAGCGGGGGGGCCAATTGGCATGAGCAGTTCTTC	TRBJ2-1	.	TRBV6-2/TRBV6-3	TRBD2
CSARLSRGGQPQHF	TGCAGTGCTAGATTAAGCAGGGGGGGTCAGCCCCAGCATTTT	TRBJ1-5	.	TRBV20-1	TRBD1
CSASGGDGSFYTF	TGCAGTGCTAGTGGAGGTGACGGTAGCTTCTACACCTTC	TRBJ1-2	.	TRBV20-1	.
CASRLGRGLHGYTF	TGCGCCAGCAGGTTAGGCAGGGGTTTACATGGCTACACCTTC	TRBJ1-2	.	TRBV10-1	.
CSASKRGAPYEQYF	TGCAGTGCTAGCAAGCGGGGGGCACCCTACGAGCAGTACTTC	TRBJ2-7	.	TRBV20-1	TRBD2
CASSFDTDDNEQFF	TGTGCCAGCAGCTTTGATACGGATGACAATGAGCAGTTCTTC	TRBJ2-1	.	TRBV11-3	.
CASSKQGWRPQHF	TGTGCCAGCAGTAAACAGGGTTGGCGACCCCAGCATTTT	TRBJ1-5	.	TRBV6-1	.
CASSPMGARVNEQFF	TGCGCCAGCAGCCCCATGGGGGCGAGGGTTAATGAGCAGTTCTTC	TRBJ2-1	.	TRBV4-3	.